This is a list of T cell receptor beta chains from one sample in a study of cytomegalovirus exposure and HLA in healthy donors. Sequenced by immunoSEQ multiplex PCR; TCRdb stores in-frame clones only, minus some. The sample has fewer than 200,000 clones; roughly 70% are singletons. The material sequenced was PBMCs. The receptor source for this set is a woman between 18 and 29 years old in good health and CMV-seropositive. Both conserved end residues are part of each CDR3. D genes are given only for firm matches. Clone size appears in some rows only: once, few, many, or a class for an expanded clone.

J gene: TRBJ2-7; D gene: TRBD2; V gene: TRBV28; clone size: .; CDR3 DNA: TGTGCCAGCAGTGAGCGCGGACTAGCGGATTACGAGCAGTACTTC; CDR3 protein: CASSERGLADYEQYF
J gene: TRBJ1-4; D gene: .; V gene: TRBV7-6; clone size: .; CDR3 DNA: TGTGCCAGCAGCTTACGGGGGGAAAAACTGTTTTTT; CDR3 protein: CASSLRGEKLFF
J gene: TRBJ1-2; D gene: .; V gene: TRBV18; clone size: .; CDR3 DNA: TGTGCCAGCTCACCTAACGCAGGGGATTATGGCTACACCTTC; CDR3 protein: CASSPNAGDYGYTF
J gene: TRBJ1-4; D gene: TRBD1; V gene: TRBV2; clone size: once; CDR3 DNA: TGTGCCAGCAGCCCAGTCGGGACAGGGGATGAAAAACTGTTTTTT; CDR3 protein: CASSPVGTGDEKLFF
J gene: TRBJ2-1; D gene: TRBD2; V gene: TRBV14; clone size: .; CDR3 DNA: TGTGCCAGCAGCCAAGGTCAGAAGCGGGGGGGCAATGAGCAGTTCTTC; CDR3 protein: CASSQGQKRGGNEQFF
J gene: TRBJ2-2; D gene: TRBD1; V gene: TRBV25-1; clone size: .; CDR3 DNA: TGTGCCAGCAGTGAACCTGGACAGGGGAGATTGACCGGGGAGCTGTTTTTT; CDR3 protein: CASSEPGQGRLTGELFF
J gene: TRBJ1-4; D gene: .; V gene: TRBV6-5; clone size: once; CDR3 DNA: TGTGCCAGCAGTTACTCGGGCCAGGGGACGGGTGAAAAACTGTTTTTT; CDR3 protein: CASSYSGQGTGEKLFF
J gene: TRBJ2-7; D gene: .; V gene: TRBV7-9; clone size: .; CDR3 DNA: TGTGCCAGCGGTGAATACGAGCAGTACTTC; CDR3 protein: CASGEYEQYF
J gene: TRBJ2-7; D gene: TRBD2; V gene: TRBV7-2; clone size: .; CDR3 DNA: TGTGCCAGCAGCACCTGGACTAGCGGGGCCGGCGAGCAGTACTTC; CDR3 protein: CASSTWTSGAGEQYF
J gene: TRBJ1-2; D gene: TRBD1; V gene: TRBV6-6; clone size: .; CDR3 DNA: TGTGCCAGCACCCAAACAGGGGGCAACTATGGCTACACCTTC; CDR3 protein: CASTQTGGNYGYTF
J gene: TRBJ2-1; D gene: .; V gene: TRBV19; clone size: once; CDR3 DNA: TGTGCCAGTAGTGCCGCACGGGGGGCCTCCTACAATGAGCAGTTCTTC; CDR3 protein: CASSAARGASYNEQFF
J gene: TRBJ2-7; D gene: TRBD1; V gene: TRBV9; clone size: once; CDR3 DNA: TGTGCCAGCAGCGAGGGGGCCCTCCCGGTCTACGAGCAGTACTTC; CDR3 protein: CASSEGALPVYEQYF
J gene: TRBJ2-1; D gene: TRBD1; V gene: TRBV7-2; clone size: .; CDR3 DNA: TGTGCCAGCAGCCCCCGGGGACAGGGCGGGGGAAATGAGCAGTTCTTC; CDR3 protein: CASSPRGQGGGNEQFF
J gene: TRBJ2-2; D gene: .; V gene: TRBV13; clone size: once; CDR3 DNA: TGTGCCAGCAGCCACAACCCAAGGGGTACAGATAACACCGGGGAGCTGTTTTTT; CDR3 protein: CASSHNPRGTDNTGELFF